These 20 T cell receptor beta chains were sequenced from one sample in a study of memory CD4+ T cells and cytomegalovirus serostatus. The table came from immunoSEQ multiplex PCR; TCRdb's copy has only in-frame clones and leaves some out. The sample lists about 52,000 clones, 80% to 90% occurring once. The sort gate was single viable CD3+CD4+CD8-CD45RO+ cells for memory CD4+ T cells. The sequencing sample was made of memory CD4+ T cells from blood. The receptors shown here come from an adult in good health and CMV-seropositive.

The V gene is TRBV9, the J gene TRBJ1-2, with a weak D call TRBD1 (6 bases). Germline V gene data show CDR1 as SGDLS and CDR2 as YYNGEE. Trimming left V 5 bases short and J 3 bases short, with 11 bases between. This CDR3 region has 13 residues. The CDR3 protein is CASSQGSDYGYTF. In nucleotides, the CDR3 is TGTGCCAGCAGTCAGGGGAGTGACTATGGCTACACCTTC.

CDR3 amino acids: CASSDNSYSPLHF. The CDR3 DNA reads as TGTGCCAGCAGTGACAATTCATATTCACCCCTCCACTTT. This chain uses TRBV2 with TRBJ1-6; D not certain. Per germline, CDR1 SNHLY and CDR2 FYNNEI. Trimming left V 3 bases short and J 8 bases short, with 8 bases between. The CDR3 covers 13 residues.

The rearrangement uses TRBV2 and TRBJ2-7; TRBD1 aligns across 9 bases. Germline V CDR1 and CDR2: SNHLY, FYNNEI. The CDR3 spans 15 residues. With V trimmed by 1 base and J by 6 bases, 7 bases remained unmatched. CDR3 region: CASSEEGGTGIEQYF. CDR3 sequence (DNA): TGTGCCAGCAGTGAAGAGGGAGGGACAGGGATCGAGCAGTACTTC.

This clone was recorded once. The chain links TRBV7-2 to TRBJ2-1; TRBD1 matches 10 bases. Germline V gene data show CDR1 as SGHTA and CDR2 as FQGNSA. The V segment lost 2 bases and the J segment 14 bases; nucleotides outside the gene matches: 9. The CDR3 runs to 14 residues. The CDR3 DNA is TGTGCCAGCAGCTTACGGGTCGGGGACAGGGGTAAGTTCTTC. Translated: CASSLRVGDRGKFF.

This clone appeared once. The chain recombines TRBV5-4 with TRBJ1-2; TRBD1 agrees at 7 bases. The CDR3 totals 16 residues. V lost 4 bases to trimming and J lost 3 bases; unmatched junction nucleotides: 12. Germline CDR1 and CDR2: SGHNT and YYREEE (reference sequence). In DNA form, the CDR3 reads TGTGCCAGCAGCCCCTCGATCGACAGGGTTCACTATGGCTACACCTTC. As protein: CASSPSIDRVHYGYTF.

The V and J genes are TRBV11-2 and TRBJ2-2; 9 nucleotides match TRBD2. The CDR3 contains 17 residues. With V trimmed by 5 bases and J by 0 bases, 7 bases remained unmatched. Germline V gene lookup returns CDR1 SGHAT and CDR2 FQNNGV. CDR3 nucleotides: TGTGCCAGCAGCCGGGAGGCTAGCGGGACGAACACCGGGGAGCTGTTTTTT. Its protein is CASSREASGTNTGELFF.

The CDR3 reads CASTLVGLAQLYEQYF. CDR3 DNA sequence: TGTGCCAGCACCCTTGTAGGACTAGCTCAACTCTACGAGCAGTACTTC. The rearrangement uses TRBV27 and TRBJ2-7, with TRBD2 matching 8 bases. The germline CDR1 and CDR2 sequences are MNHEY and SMNVEV (reference sequence). Trimming at V came to 7 bases and at J to 3 bases, leaving 14 bases not matched to a gene. The CDR3 covers 16 residues.

The V call is TRBV27, the J call TRBJ2-2; the match to TRBD2 covers 8 bases. This CDR3 is built from 14 residues. Germline-derived CDR1 and CDR2 are MNHEY and SMNVEV (reference sequence). With 9 bases clipped from V and 3 bases from J, the junction kept 6 bases outside the gene matches. DNA of the CDR3: TGTGCCAGTCTTTCGGGAGGGTACACCGGGGAGCTGTTTTTT. The encoded protein is CASLSGGYTGELFF.

The rearrangement joins TRBV5-4 to TRBJ2-3, with TRBD2 matching 9 bases. CDR1 and CDR2 (germline): SGHNT, YYREEE (reference sequence). The CDR3 runs to 17 residues. V was pared by 4 bases and J by 4 bases, with 13 bases of the junction left unmatched. Here the CDR3 reads CASSGGQHRTSADTQYF. CDR3 DNA sequence: TGTGCCAGCAGCGGGGGACAGCACCGGACTAGCGCAGATACGCAGTATTTT.

This clone rates as medium-sized. The chain recombines TRBV19 with TRBJ1-2; perhaps TRBD1 as D (5 bases). The CDR3 consists of 14 residues. The V end was cut by 6 bases, the J end by 3 bases, with 14 bases between. Germline lookup yields CDR1 LNHDA and CDR2 SQIVND (reference sequence). The CDR3 loop is CASSLIQGYYGYTF. The CDR3 coding sequence is TGTGCCAGTAGCCTTATCCAGGGTTACTATGGCTACACCTTC.

The rearrangement uses TRBV19 and TRBJ1-1; no firm D call. The CDR3 has 10 amino acids. V lost 8 bases to trimming and J lost 11 bases, with 12 bases between them. Germline CDR1 is LNHDA and CDR2 is SQIVND (reference sequence). CDR3 protein: CASHGSEAFF. CDR3 sequence (DNA): TGTGCCAGTCACGGGTCGGAGGCTTTCTTT.

This chain uses TRBV7-2 with TRBJ2-1; TRBD2 matches 7 bases. The CDR3 consists of 13 residues. CDR1 SGHTA and CDR2 FQGNSA come from the germline V gene. The V segment lost 5 bases and the J segment 5 bases; nucleotides outside the gene matches: 3. CDR3 in amino acids: CASSLGRDNEQFF. The CDR3 bases are TGTGCCAGCAGCCTAGGGAGGGACAATGAGCAGTTCTTC.

The chain links TRBV7-2 to TRBJ1-4; D may be TRBD1 (5 bases). V lost 5 bases, J lost 7 bases, and 14 bases lay in between. This CDR3 region has 14 residues. Germline CDR1 and CDR2: SGHTA and FQGNSA. The CDR3 loop reads CASSNGRGSEKLFF. For the CDR3, the DNA is TGTGCCAGCAGCAACGGGCGGGGGAGTGAAAAACTGTTTTTT.

The rearrangement links TRBV19 to TRBJ1-2, with TRBD1 matching 9 bases. The junction had 12 bases not matched to a gene; V was cut back by 5 bases and J by 5 bases. The CDR3 is made up of 16 amino acids. Germline values: CDR1 LNHDA, CDR2 SQIVND (reference sequence). The CDR3 loop reads CASSPQGADRGYGYTF. The CDR3 DNA follows: TGTGCCAGTAGTCCTCAGGGGGCTGACAGGGGGTATGGCTACACCTTC.

This clone has just a few counts. This chain uses TRBV5-6 with TRBJ1-2; possible D gene TRBD1, 5 bases. Germline loops: CDR1 SGHDT, CDR2 YYEEEE. There are 13 residues in the CDR3. Between the trimmed V and J ends, which lost 4 bases and 4 bases, there was a span of 11 bases. As DNA, the CDR3 is TGTGCCAGCAGCACCGACGGGGGCTATGGCTACACCTTC. The encoded protein is CASSTDGGYGYTF. The full variable domain, its missing parts supplied by reference TRBV5-6 and TRBJ1-2, is DAGVTQSPTHLIKTRGQQVTLRCSPKSGHDTVSWYQQALGQGPQFIFQYYEEEERQRGNFPDRFSGHQFPNYSSELNVNALLLGDSALYLCASSTDGGYGYTFGSGTRLTVV.

The V gene is TRBV2, the J gene TRBJ2-5, with 9 bases matching TRBD1. This CDR3 contains 14 residues. Trimming cost V 5 bases and J 5 bases; bases outside gene matches: 6. CDR1 is SNHLY, CDR2 FYNNEI, per germline. The CDR3 DNA follows: TGTGCCAGCAGTACGGACAGGGGAAGGGAGACCCAGTACTTC. Translation: CASSTDRGRETQYF.

The chain carries TRBV15 and TRBJ2-4; D unclear. Trimming took off 0 bases at V and 9 bases at J, with 6 bases between the two ends. The CDR3 length is 12 residues. CDR1 LNHNV and CDR2 YYDKDF come from the germline V gene (reference sequence). CDR3 coding DNA: TGTGCCACCAGCAGAGATCTCCGCATTCAGTACTTC. Its translation: CATSRDLRIQYF.

This rearrangement joins TRBV28 to TRBJ1-3; 9 bases line up with TRBD1. The V gene end was trimmed by 2 bases and the J gene end by 3 bases; junction bases not matched to a gene: 8. Germline CDR1 is MDHEN and CDR2 is SYDVKM. The CDR3 length is 17 residues. The CDR3 is CASSLPLTGGSGNTIYF. CDR3 in DNA: TGTGCCAGCAGTTTACCTCTGACAGGGGGGAGTGGAAACACCATATATTTT.

The CDR3 protein is CASTFLRASSYEQYF. CDR3 DNA sequence: TGTGCCAGCACCTTTTTGCGGGCCAGCTCCTACGAGCAGTACTTC. The rearrangement joins TRBV11-2 to TRBJ2-7, with D possibly being TRBD2 (5 bases). The CDR3 totals 15 residues. V was trimmed by 7 bases and J by 0 bases, leaving 16 bases between them. Germline-derived CDR1 and CDR2 are SGHAT and FQNNGV. The full variable domain, completed using reference TRBV11-2 and TRBJ2-7, is EAGVAQSPRYKIIEKRQSVAFWCNPISGHATLYWYQQILGQGPKLLIQFQNNGVVDDSQLPKDRFSAERLKGVDSTLKIQPAKLEDSAVYLCASTFLRASSYEQYFGPGTRLTVT.

The gene calls are TRBV7-5 and TRBJ2-1; the D call of TRBD1 is as the table states it, not checked on the DNA. TRBV7-5 has pseudogene status. The CDR3 runs to 17 residues. In nucleotides, the CDR3 is TGTGCCAGAAGCTTAGCAAAGACAGGGGTCACCTACAATGAGCAGTTCTTC. Its protein product is CARSLAKTGVTYNEQFF.